This is a list of T cell receptor beta chains from one sample in a study of human T cells and chemical hapten exposure. In TCRdb, the RACE reads were re-called with MiXCR into one record per CDR3 protein. The sample shows about 85,000 distinct CDR3 sequences, around a tenth of them seen only once. The specimen was whole blood, collected in connection with sensitization to the hapten diphenylcyclopropenone (DPC). The receptors shown here come from a young man with alopecia areata. Some clones in this sample may be carry-over from other donors' samples. CDR3s include the opening cysteine and the closing phenylalanine or tryptophan. D genes are given only for firm matches. Size values are once, few and many counts, or a class for expanded clones, and some rows have none.

TRBJ2-2	-	-	TRBV7-2	TGTGCCAGCAGCGCCCCGACAGGAGCTACCACCGGGGAGCTGTTTTTT	CASSAPTGATTGELFF
TRBJ1-1	-	few	TRBV7-2	TGTGCCAGCAGCTTCGACTACTCGCCCGCTTTCTTT	CASSFDYSPAFF
TRBJ1-2	-	many	TRBV3-1	TGTGCCAGCAGCACCCAGGACAGAGCCTATGGCTACACCTTC	CASSTQDRAYGYTF
TRBJ1-1	-	-	TRBV10-2	TGCGCCAGCATGGAGGGGCTCACTGAAGCTTTCTTT	CASMEGLTEAFF
TRBJ2-3	TRBD2	-	TRBV28	TGTGCCAGCAGTTTATGGCGGGGGAACACAGATACGCAGTATTTT	CASSLWRGNTDTQYF
TRBJ1-3	TRBD1	-	TRBV4-3	TGCGCCAGCAGCCACGGTTCCGGGACAGGGGCTGGAAACACCATATATTTT	CASSHGSGTGAGNTIYF
TRBJ1-2	-	-	TRBV7-9	TGTGCCAGCAGCTTAGCACAGTCGTATGGCTACACCTTC	CASSLAQSYGYTF
TRBJ1-2	-	-	TRBV6-2/TRBV6-3	TGTGCCAGCAGTTACTCGGCCGGCATCTATGGCTACACCTTC	CASSYSAGIYGYTF
TRBJ2-1	-	-	TRBV18	TGTGCCGGCTCACCCGATCAGGGGTCCCCCTACAATGAGCAGTTCTTC	CAGSPDQGSPYNEQFF
TRBJ1-1	-	-	TRBV18	TGTGCCAGCTCACCAGAGGCGAGCCGAAATGAAGCTTTCTTT	CASSPEASRNEAFF
TRBJ1-1	-	many	TRBV10-1	TGCGCCAGCAGTATTTCAGAGAGGGCTGAAGCTTTCTTT	CASSISERAEAFF
TRBJ1-5	-	few	TRBV12-5	TGTGCTAGTGGTTTGCATCCCTTGGACAAGGTAAATCAGCCCCAGCATTTT	CASGLHPLDKVNQPQHF
TRBJ2-1	-	few	TRBV11-3	TGTGCCAGCAGCTTTCGGTCTAGCCCCTACAATGAGCAGTTCTTC	CASSFRSSPYNEQFF
TRBJ2-7	-	few	TRBV6-5	TGTGCCAGCAGTTACGGCCCCGTCTACGAGCAGTACTTC	CASSYGPVYEQYF
TRBJ1-1	-	-	TRBV12-3/TRBV12-4	TGTGCCAGCAGTTTAGGGAGGGAAGCTTTCTTT	CASSLGREAFF
TRBJ2-3	-	-	TRBV15	TGTGCCACTACCCCCTCCTCGGAGGGAGCAGATACGCAGTATTTT	CATTPSSEGADTQYF
TRBJ1-5	-	-	TRBV7-9	TGTGCCAGCAGCTCCACCAAGATGGGTAGCAATCAGCCCCAGCATTTT	CASSSTKMGSNQPQHF
TRBJ2-5	TRBD2	many	TRBV6-5	TGTGCCAGCAGGCCCAGCGGGGGGGCCGGAGAGACCCAGTACTTC	CASRPSGGAGETQYF
TRBJ2-3	-	-	TRBV19	TGTGCCAGTAGTATCTCCCTGACAGGAGGATACACAGATACGCAGTATTTT	CASSISLTGGYTDTQYF
TRBJ1-4	-	many	TRBV10-3	TGTGCCACAAAGGGAACAGGTCTTAATGAAAAACTGTTTTTT	CATKGTGLNEKLFF
TRBJ2-3	-	many	TRBV20-1	TGCAGTGCTAGAGAGGGAATAGATACGCAGTATTTT	CSAREGIDTQYF
TRBJ2-7	-	-	TRBV6-6	TGTGCCAGCAGTCAAAACAGATGGGGAATCGGCGAGCAGTACTTC	CASSQNRWGIGEQYF
TRBJ1-1	-	many	TRBV6-5	TGTGCCAGCAGTTATGGTGGTTTCGGCACTGAAGCTTTCTTT	CASSYGGFGTEAFF
TRBJ1-1	-	few	TRBV11-1	TGTGCCAGCAGCTCGGGACGTCGGACTGAAGCTTTCTTT	CASSSGRRTEAFF
TRBJ1-1	-	-	TRBV9	TGTGCCAGCAGCGTAGGTAGCCGGACCCTGAACACTGAAGCTTTCTTT	CASSVGSRTLNTEAFF
TRBJ1-1	-	few	TRBV28	TGTGCCAGCAGGCTCCAGGGGATGGGCACTGAAGCTTTCTTT	CASRLQGMGTEAFF
TRBJ1-1	-	many	TRBV11-2	TGTGCCAGCAGCGCCCGGACAATAAACACTGAAGCTTTCTTT	CASSARTINTEAFF
TRBJ2-1	TRBD2	many	TRBV10-3	TGTGCCATCAGTGACCGACTAGCGGGGGGCTCAAATCTTTACAATGAGCAGTTCTTC	CAISDRLAGGSNLYNEQFF
TRBJ1-6	-	few	TRBV20-1	TGCAGTGCTAGAGCCGCGTCCGGGACCTACAATTCACCCCTCCACTTT	CSARAASGTYNSPLHF
TRBJ1-6	-	many	TRBV19	TGTGCCAGTAGTATGGACAGATCTCTCCGGTCACCCCTCCACTTT	CASSMDRSLRSPLHF
TRBJ2-6	-	many	TRBV6-5	TGTGCCAGCAGTTATGGGACTGGGGCCAACGTCCTGACTTTC	CASSYGTGANVLTF
TRBJ1-2	-	many	TRBV6-1	TGTGCCAGCAGTGGAACAGGTGTCTCCGGCTACACCTTC	CASSGTGVSGYTF
TRBJ2-5	-	-	TRBV11-2	TGTGCCAGCAGCTCGAACGCGGGCCAAGAGACCCAGTACTTC	CASSSNAGQETQYF
TRBJ1-3	-	many	TRBV6-1	TGTGCCAGCAGGGGGGACCGATACTCTGGAAACACCATATATTTT	CASRGDRYSGNTIYF
TRBJ2-4	-	-	TRBV14	TGTGCCAGCAGCCACGGAGGAGTAGCCAAAAACATTCAGTACTTC	CASSHGGVAKNIQYF
TRBJ1-1	TRBD1	-	TRBV20-1	TGCAGTGCCTCAGGGACAGAACAAGCTTTCTTT	CSASGTEQAFF
TRBJ2-5	-	many	TRBV5-4	TGTGCCAGCAGCTCCCGGACAGGGAGGGCGGAGACCCAGTACTTC	CASSSRTGRAETQYF
TRBJ2-3	-	many	TRBV25-1	TGTGCCAGCAGTGTGGGGGGAACGGGGGCAGATACGCAGTATTTT	CASSVGGTGADTQYF
TRBJ1-1	-	few	TRBV11-2	TGTGCCAGCAGCTTTGTGAACACTGAAGCTTTCTTT	CASSFVNTEAFF
TRBJ2-3	-	-	TRBV4-1	TGCGCCAGCAGTCGTCTAACTGTCACAGATACGCAGTATTTT	CASSRLTVTDTQYF
TRBJ1-2	TRBD1	many	TRBV4-1	TGCGCCAGCAGCCACCCCGGGACAGGGGAGGGCTACACCTTC	CASSHPGTGEGYTF